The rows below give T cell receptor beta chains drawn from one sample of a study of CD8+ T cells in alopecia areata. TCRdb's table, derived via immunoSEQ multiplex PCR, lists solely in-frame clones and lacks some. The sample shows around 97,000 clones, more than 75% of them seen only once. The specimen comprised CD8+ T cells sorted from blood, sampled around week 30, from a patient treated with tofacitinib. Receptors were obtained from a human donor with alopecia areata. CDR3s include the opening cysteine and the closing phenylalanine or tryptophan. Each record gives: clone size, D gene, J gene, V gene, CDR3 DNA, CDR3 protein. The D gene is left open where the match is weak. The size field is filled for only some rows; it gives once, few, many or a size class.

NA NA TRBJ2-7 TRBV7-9 TGTGCCAGCAGCTTTGGATCCCCAGGGGCCCCGGTTTCTAGGTACGAGCAGTACTTC CASSFGSPGAPVSRYEQYF
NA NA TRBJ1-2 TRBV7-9 TGTGCCAGCCTAGGACCGAACTATGGCTACACCTTC CASLGPNYGYTF
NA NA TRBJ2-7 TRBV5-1 TGCGCCAGCAGCATGGAGGGGGCTTACGAGCAGTACTTC CASSMEGAYEQYF
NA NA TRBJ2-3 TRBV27 TGTGCCAGCCACGACGATTTTAGGCAGTATTTT CASHDDFRQYF
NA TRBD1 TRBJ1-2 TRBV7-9 TGTGCCAGCAGCTATTCGAATGGACAGGGGGATGGCTACACCTTC CASSYSNGQGDGYTF
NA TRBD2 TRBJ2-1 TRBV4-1 TGCGCCAGCAGCCAATTTGGGACTAGCGAGGTCAGGAGCTCCTACAATGAGCAGTTCTTC CASSQFGTSEVRSSYNEQFF
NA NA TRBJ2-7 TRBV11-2 TGTGCCAGCAGCTTAGTTTTTTCCTCCTACGCAATGTACTTC CASSLVFSSYAMYF
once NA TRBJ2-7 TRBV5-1 TGCGCCAGCAGCTTGGGTTACGAGCAGTACTTC CASSLGYEQYF
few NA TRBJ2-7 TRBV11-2 TGTGCCAGCAGCTTAGATAGGGGTAGGTCCTACGAGCAGTACTTC CASSLDRGRSYEQYF
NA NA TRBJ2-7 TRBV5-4 TGTGCCAGCAGCTTGGTCCCGTACGACGAGCAGTACTTC CASSLVPYDEQYF
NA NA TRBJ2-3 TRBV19 TGTGCCAGTAGTCCGGGCGGAGGGAGCACAGATACGCAGTATTTT CASSPGGGSTDTQYF
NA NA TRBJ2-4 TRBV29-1 TGCAGCGTTGAACTTTTCGACCGACCAATGGACATTCAGTACTTC CSVELFDRPMDIQYF
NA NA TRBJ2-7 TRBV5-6 TGTGCCAGCAGCTCCGGGACACCCCCGTTCGAGCAGTACTTC CASSSGTPPFEQYF
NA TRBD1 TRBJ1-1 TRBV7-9 TGTGCCAGCACCCTTAGGTTGTTGGACAGGGTTGAGGGCCCCACTGAAGCTTTCTTT CASTLRLLDRVEGPTEAFF
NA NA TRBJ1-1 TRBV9 TGTGCCAGCAGCCCTGGACATGGGAACACTGAAGCTTTCTTT CASSPGHGNTEAFF
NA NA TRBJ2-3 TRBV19 TGTGCCAGTATAGCGGACTCTAGCACAGATACGCAGTATTTT CASIADSSTDTQYF
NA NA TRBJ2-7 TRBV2 TGTGCCAGCAGTGATACTCTTCCATCGGGCCTCTCCTACGAGCAGTACTTC CASSDTLPSGLSYEQYF
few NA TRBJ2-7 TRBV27 TGTGCCAGCTCCCCGGCAGGCGGCTCCTACGAGCAGTACTTC CASSPAGGSYEQYF
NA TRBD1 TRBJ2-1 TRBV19 TGTGCCAGTAGTATAGCCGGGACAGCCTTCAATGAGCAGTTCTTC CASSIAGTAFNEQFF
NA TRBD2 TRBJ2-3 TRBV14 TGTGCCAGCAGCCAAGATTGGCTAGCGGTGAACACAGATACGCAGTATTTT CASSQDWLAVNTDTQYF
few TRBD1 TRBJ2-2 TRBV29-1 TGCAGCGTAGTAGCGACAGGGGAGACCGGGGAGCTGTTTTTT CSVVATGETGELFF
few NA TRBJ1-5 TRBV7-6 TGTGCCAGCAGTGAGACAGGAGGAAGCAATCAGCCCCAGCATTTT CASSETGGSNQPQHF
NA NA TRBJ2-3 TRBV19 TGTGCCAGTAGTATAGGGAATGCAGATACGCAGTATTTT CASSIGNADTQYF
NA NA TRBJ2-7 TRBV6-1 TGTGCCACCAGAGGGACCGGGGGCATGTACGAGCAGTACTTC CATRGTGGMYEQYF
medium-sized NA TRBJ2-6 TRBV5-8 TGTGCCAGCAGCCCGCCGGCTGGCTCTGGGGCCAACGTCCTGACTTTC CASSPPAGSGANVLTF
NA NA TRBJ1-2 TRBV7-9 TGTGCCAGCAGCTATAACAGGGACGACTATGGCTACACCTTC CASSYNRDDYGYTF
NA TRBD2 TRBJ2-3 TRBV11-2 TGTGCCAGCAGCTTAGATTCCTTCAGCGGGGCCAGCACAGATACGCAGTATTTT CASSLDSFSGASTDTQYF
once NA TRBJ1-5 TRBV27 TGTGCCAGCAGTTTCAAGACCCGGCAGCCCCAGCATTTT CASSFKTRQPQHF
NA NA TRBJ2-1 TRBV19 TGTGCCAGTAGTATAGCCGGGGGCAATAGGGAGCAGTTCTTC CASSIAGGNREQFF
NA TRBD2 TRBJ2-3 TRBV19 TGTGCCAGTAGTATAGTAAGCGGGGCCACAGATACGCAGTATTTT CASSIVSGATDTQYF
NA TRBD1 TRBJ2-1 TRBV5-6 TGTGCCAGCAGCGCGGTGATAAGACGACAGGGGACGAATGAGCAGTTCTTC CASSAVIRRQGTNEQFF
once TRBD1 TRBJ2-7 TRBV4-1 TGCGCCAGCAGCCAAGATCCGGGACAGGGGAACGAGCAGTACTTC CASSQDPGQGNEQYF
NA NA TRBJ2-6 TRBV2 TGTGCCAGCATCTCCTCTGGGGCCAACGTCCTGACTTTC CASISSGANVLTF
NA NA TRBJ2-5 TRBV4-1 TGCGCCAGCAGTATTTCGCTCCAGGGTGGAGAGACCCAGTACTTC CASSISLQGGETQYF
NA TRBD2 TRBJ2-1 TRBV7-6 TGTGCCAGCAGCGTCATGGGGGGGGAGCAGTTCTTC CASSVMGGEQFF
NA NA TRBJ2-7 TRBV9 TGTGCCAGCAGCGTAGGAGGGGGGACCGAGCAGTACTTC CASSVGGGTEQYF
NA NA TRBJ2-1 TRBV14 TGTGCCAGCAGCCTGGACAGCCTATACAATGAGCAGTTCTTC CASSLDSLYNEQFF
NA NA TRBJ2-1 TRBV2 TGTGCCAGCTCCACTCAGGACACACCAATAGACTACAATGAGCAGTTCTTC CASSTQDTPIDYNEQFF
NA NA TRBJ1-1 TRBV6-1 TGTGCCAGCATTGTCGATGAAGCTTTCTTT CASIVDEAFF
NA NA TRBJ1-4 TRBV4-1 TGCGCCAGCAGCCAGTCGCGCGGTGAAAAACTGTTTTTT CASSQSRGEKLFF
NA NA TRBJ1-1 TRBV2 TGTGCCAGCAGTGGACTTCCGAACACTGAAGCTTTCTTT CASSGLPNTEAFF
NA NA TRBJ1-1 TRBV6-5 TGTGCCAGCAGTCCGATAGAGAGCACTGAAGCTTTCTTT CASSPIESTEAFF
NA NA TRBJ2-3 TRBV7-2 TGTGCCAGCAGTCTTTCGGTGGCAGATACGCAGTATTTT CASSLSVADTQYF
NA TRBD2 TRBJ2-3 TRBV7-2 TGTGCCAGCAGCGGTAGCGGGGGTTACCGCGATACGCAGTATTTT CASSGSGGYRDTQYF
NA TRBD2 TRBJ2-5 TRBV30 TGTGCCTGGAGTTTAGCGGGAGGGCGGTGGGAGACCCAGTACTTC CAWSLAGGRWETQYF
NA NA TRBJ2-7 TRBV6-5 TGTGCCAGCAGTTACGGCCGCGGGCCCTACGAGCAGTACTTC CASSYGRGPYEQYF
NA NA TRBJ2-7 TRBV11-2 TGTGCCAGCAGCTTAGGGGGGAACGAGCAGTACTTC CASSLGGNEQYF